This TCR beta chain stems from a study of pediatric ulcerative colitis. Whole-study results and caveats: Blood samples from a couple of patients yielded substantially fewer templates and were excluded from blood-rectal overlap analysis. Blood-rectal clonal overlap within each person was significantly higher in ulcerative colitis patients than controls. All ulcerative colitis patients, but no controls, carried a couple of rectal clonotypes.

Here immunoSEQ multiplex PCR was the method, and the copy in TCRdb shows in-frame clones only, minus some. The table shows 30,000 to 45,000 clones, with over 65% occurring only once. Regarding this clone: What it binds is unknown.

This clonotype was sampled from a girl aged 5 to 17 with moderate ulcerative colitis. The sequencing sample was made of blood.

Written as DNA, the CDR3 is TGTGCCAGCAGCTTAGATGCAGCTACAGATACGCAGTATTTT. This translates into CASSLDAATDTQYF. V gene TRBV7-2 combines with J gene TRBJ2-3; D uncertain. The germline gives CDR1 SGHTA, CDR2 FQGNSA. The CDR3 runs 14 residues. Trimming took 1 base from V and 3 from J, leaving 8 bases between them.